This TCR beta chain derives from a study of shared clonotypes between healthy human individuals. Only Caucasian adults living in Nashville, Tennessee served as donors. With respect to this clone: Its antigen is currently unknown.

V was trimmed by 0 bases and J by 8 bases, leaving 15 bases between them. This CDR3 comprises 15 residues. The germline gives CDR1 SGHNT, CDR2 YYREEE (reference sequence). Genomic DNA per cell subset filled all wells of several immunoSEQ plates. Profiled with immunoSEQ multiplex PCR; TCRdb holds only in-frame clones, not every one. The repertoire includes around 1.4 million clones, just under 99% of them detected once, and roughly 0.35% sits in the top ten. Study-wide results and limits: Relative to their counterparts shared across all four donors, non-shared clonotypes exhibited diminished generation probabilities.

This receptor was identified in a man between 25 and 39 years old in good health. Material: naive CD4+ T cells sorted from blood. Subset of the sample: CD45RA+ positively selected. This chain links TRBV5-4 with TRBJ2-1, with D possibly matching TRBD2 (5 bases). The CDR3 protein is CASSLASLVSDEQFF. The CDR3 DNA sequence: TGTGCCAGCAGCTTGGCATCACTAGTGTCTGATGAGCAGTTCTTC.